One and the same sample provided the 26 T cell receptor beta chains below, sequenced in a study of cytomegalovirus exposure and HLA in healthy donors. Primers included in the PCR were 60 Vbeta and 13 Jbeta primers. Sequencing was performed with immunoSEQ multiplex PCR; in TCRdb, only in-frame clones are kept and a portion is missing. The sample has fewer than 250,000 clones, 65% to 85% seen once. Material for sequencing was PBMCs. These receptors all come from a man aged 30-40 years in good health and CMV-seronegative.

The chain employs TRBV27 and TRBJ2-3; 11 bases are a match to TRBD2. This CDR3 region has 15 residues. CDR1 is MNHEY, CDR2 SMNVEV, per germline (reference sequence). The junction had 4 bases not matched to a gene; V was cut back by 3 bases and J by 5 bases. The chain's CDR3 is CASSLGLAVKDTQYF. In DNA form, the CDR3 reads TGTGCCAGCAGTTTGGGACTAGCGGTAAAAGATACGCAGTATTTT.

The chain employs TRBV2 and TRBJ2-7, with 9 bases aligning to TRBD1. The CDR3 runs to 13 residues. Germline-derived CDR1 and CDR2 are SNHLY and FYNNEI. Germline trimming cut 6 bases from V and 0 bases from J; bases unmatched to any gene: 0. The CDR3 nucleotides read TGTGCCAGCAGGGACAGGGGCTCCTACGAGCAGTACTTC. Amino acids: CASRDRGSYEQYF. The variable domain in full, with the rest retrieved from reference TRBV2 and TRBJ2-7, is EPEVTQTPSHQVTQMGQEVILRCVPISNHLYFYWYRQILGQKVEFLVSFYNNEISEKSEIFDDQFSVERPDGSNFTLKIRSTKLEDSAMYFCASRDRGSYEQYFGPGTRLTVT.

V is TRBV27 and J is TRBJ2-1; 11 nucleotides agree with TRBD1. The CDR3 covers 16 residues. Germline loops: CDR1 MNHEY, CDR2 SMNVEV (reference sequence). Losses at the gene ends were 6 bases for V and 8 bases for J; bases not matched to a gene: 12. The CDR3 DNA follows: TGTGCCAGCAGCCCGGACAGGGGGCAGGGGATTTATGAGCAGTTCTTC. Amino acid sequence: CASSPDRGQGIYEQFF.

This sequence joins TRBV10-2 and TRBJ1-1; perhaps TRBD1 as D (6 bases). This CDR3 is built from 14 residues. Germline CDR1 reads WSHSY; CDR2 reads SAAADI. Trimming left V 6 bases short and J 0 bases short, with 11 bases between. CDR3 sequence: CASRTGHLNTEAFF. The CDR3 coding sequence is TGCGCCAGCAGGACGGGACACCTGAACACTGAAGCTTTCTTT.

The chain is built from TRBV28 and TRBJ2-2; perhaps TRBD2 as D (6 bases). The CDR3 runs to 14 residues. CDR1 is MDHEN, CDR2 SYDVKM, per germline. Trimming cost V 7 bases and J 2 bases, with 11 bases left between them. The CDR3 nucleotides are TGTGCCAGCAAGGAGGGGAGAAACACCGGGGAGCTGTTTTTT. Residues: CASKEGRNTGELFF.

J is TRBJ1-5 and V is TRBV18; a possible D gene is TRBD1 (5 bases). Germline CDR1 reads KGHSH; CDR2 reads LQKENI. The CDR3 extends over 15 amino acids. The ends were cut back, 2 bases at V and 0 bases at J, with 8 bases in the middle. The CDR3 DNA sequence: TGTGCCAGCTCACCAGGGGCTTATAGCAATCAGCCCCAGCATTTT. This codes for CASSPGAYSNQPQHF.

In this sample, this clone turned up a few times. This sequence joins TRBV7-6 and TRBJ2-5, with TRBD2 identical over 9 bases. The germline V gene encodes CDR1 SGHVS and CDR2 FNYEAQ. CDR3 length: 18 amino acids. Trimming removed 5 bases from V and 4 bases from J; junction bases left unmatched: 17. This chain's CDR3 is CASSPLAGGARVSETQYF. The CDR3 region has the DNA TGTGCCAGCAGCCCCCTCGCGGGGGGGGCTCGAGTCTCAGAGACCCAGTACTTC.

This clone turned up a few times. The chain employs TRBV19 and TRBJ2-5; TRBD1 is a possible D gene (6 bases). Trimming left V 3 bases short and J 4 bases short, with 18 bases between. Per the germline V gene, CDR1 is LNHDA and CDR2 is SQIVND (reference sequence). The CDR3 is made up of 16 amino acids. The DNA for the CDR3 is TGTGCCAGTAGTATCGCCTTAACAGGGTTGAGAGAGACCCAGTACTTC. It yields the protein CASSIALTGLRETQYF.

This chain links TRBV5-6 with TRBJ1-6; D ambiguous. The CDR3 extends over 14 amino acids. Germline loops: CDR1 SGHDT, CDR2 YYEEEE. The V end was cut by 4 bases, the J end by 10 bases, with 15 bases between. CDR3 sequence: CASSLGRVESPLHF. In nucleotides, the CDR3 is TGTGCCAGCAGCCTGGGGAGGGTAGAATCACCCCTCCACTTT.

This clone was picked up one time. The chain carries TRBV9 and TRBJ2-1, with 7 bases fitting TRBD1. Per germline, CDR1 SGDLS and CDR2 YYNGEE. There are 14 residues in the CDR3. V lost 4 bases to trimming and J lost 4 bases; unmatched junction nucleotides: 5. The CDR3 reads CASSKGQQYNEQFF. In DNA, the CDR3 is TGTGCCAGCAGCAAGGGACAGCAGTACAATGAGCAGTTCTTC.

This sequence joins TRBV7-9 and TRBJ2-1; tentatively, D is TRBD1 (7 bases). CDR1 SEHNR and CDR2 FQNEAQ come from the germline V gene (reference sequence). Trimming took off 2 bases at V and 3 bases at J, with 14 bases between the two ends. This CDR3 spans 16 amino acids. The CDR3 DNA sequence: TGTGCCAGCAGCTTACCAGGGGGGCGGGGCTACAATGAGCAGTTCTTC. Its translation: CASSLPGGRGYNEQFF.

The rearrangement joins TRBV9 to TRBJ1-6, with D unclear. CDR3 length: 14 amino acids. The V end lost 2 bases, the J end lost 4 bases, and 7 bases lay between the germline ends. Germline V gene lookup returns CDR1 SGDLS and CDR2 YYNGEE. The CDR3 sequence: CASSVRDYNSPLHF. The DNA of the CDR3 is TGTGCCAGCAGCGTGAGGGATTATAATTCACCCCTCCACTTT.

The chain is built from TRBV13 and TRBJ2-1, with 7 positions matching TRBD1. Germline V CDR1 and CDR2: PRHDT, FYEKMQ (reference sequence). The CDR3 loop spans 15 amino acids. V lost 2 bases to trimming and J lost 7 bases; unmatched junction nucleotides: 8. This CDR3 is CASSLRDRPANEQFF. DNA of the CDR3: TGTGCCAGCAGCTTAAGGGACAGACCGGCTAATGAGCAGTTCTTC.

The chain has TRBV5-1 and TRBJ1-6; 7 bases match TRBD1. V shed 4 bases and J 1 base; nucleotides not matched to a gene: 17. This CDR3 contains 20 residues. Germline values: CDR1 SGHRS, CDR2 YFSETQ. The CDR3 reads CASSPGRDSRGVSYNSPLHF. In DNA, the CDR3 is TGCGCCAGCAGCCCCGGCCGGGACAGTCGAGGAGTGTCCTATAATTCACCCCTCCACTTT.

This chain uses TRBV2 with TRBJ1-2, with 12 bases that match TRBD1. The CDR3 has 17 residues. Unmatched junction bases numbered 14, after V lost 5 bases and J lost 7 bases. Germline CDR1 is SNHLY and CDR2 is FYNNEI. The CDR3 DNA is TGTGCCAGCAGTTTCCCGGGACAGGGGGCGCTTAGAGTTGGCTACACCTTC. It is translated as CASSFPGQGALRVGYTF.

This clone appeared a few times. V and J are TRBV19 and TRBJ1-1, with D perhaps matching TRBD1 (5 bases). CDR3 length equals 14 residues. Germline loops: CDR1 LNHDA, CDR2 SQIVND (reference sequence). V was shortened by 2 bases and J by 3 bases, with 10 bases between the two germline ends. CDR3 protein: CASSISRGHTEAFF. In nucleotides, the CDR3 is TGTGCCAGTAGTATATCGCGGGGACACACTGAAGCTTTCTTT.

The rearrangement links TRBV6-1 to TRBJ2-2; 8 nucleotides agree with TRBD2. Germline CDR1 is MNHNS and CDR2 is SASEGT. Trimming took 3 bases from V and 0 from J; bases not matched to a gene: 6. The CDR3 totals 17 residues. The DNA of the CDR3 is TGTGCCAGCAGTGATCCAGCGGGGGCCTCGAACACCGGGGAGCTGTTTTTT. Translated: CASSDPAGASNTGELFF.

This CDR3 is CASSLAGRTDIQYF. For the CDR3, the DNA is TGCGCCAGCAGCTTAGCCGGTCGAACTGACATTCAGTACTTC. The chain combines TRBV5-1 with TRBJ2-4; D not resolved. V was trimmed by 2 bases and J by 8 bases, leaving 14 bases between them. The CDR3 runs 14 residues. Germline assignment: CDR1 SGHRS and CDR2 YFSETQ.

The V call is TRBV10-3, the J call TRBJ1-1; TRBD1 matches at 8 bases. CDR3 length: 16 amino acids. CDR1 is ENHRY and CDR2 is SYGVKD in the germline V gene. V trimming: 5 bases; J trimming: 5 bases; junction bases outside the gene matches: 13. The CDR3, as DNA: TGTGCCATCAGTTCGGACAGGGCGGTGGGGACGACTGAAGCTTTCTTT. It codes for CAISSDRAVGTTEAFF.

The chain uses TRBV15 and TRBJ2-1; tentatively, D is TRBD2 (6 bases). The V and J ends lost 0 bases and 2 bases respectively, with 11 bases between them. CDR3 length: 16 residues. The germline CDR1 and CDR2 sequences are LNHNV and YYDKDF (reference sequence). The CDR3 region is CATSREPRLAYNEQFF. CDR3 coding DNA: TGTGCCACCAGCAGAGAACCCCGACTAGCCTACAATGAGCAGTTCTTC.

J is TRBJ1-1 and V is TRBV7-9, with D maybe TRBD1 (5 bases). CDR3 size: 11 residues. The V gene's germline CDR1 is SEHNR and CDR2 FQNEAQ (reference sequence). The germline V and J ends were trimmed by 8 bases and 3 bases, with 7 bases remaining between them. The CDR3 bases are TGTGCCAGCCGGGGGTACACTGAAGCTTTCTTT. It yields the protein CASRGYTEAFF.

The J gene is TRBJ2-2, the V gene TRBV4-1; TRBD2 agrees at 14 bases. CDR1 MGHRA and CDR2 YSYEKL come from the germline V gene. The CDR3 is made up of 16 amino acids. The ends lost 4 bases at V and 8 bases at J; junction bases unmatched: 6. The CDR3 nucleotides are TGCGCCAGCAGCCCTGGGACTAGCGGGGGACATGGGGAGCTGTTTTTT. It translates to CASSPGTSGGHGELFF.

The chain is built from TRBV19 and TRBJ2-3; a weak D match, TRBD1 (6 bases). In germline, CDR1 is LNHDA, CDR2 SQIVND (reference sequence). The V end was cut by 5 bases, the J end by 2 bases, with 11 bases between. This CDR3 region has 14 residues. CDR3 DNA: TGTGCCAGTAGTCTCAGACAGGACACAGATACGCAGTATTTT. Encoded protein: CASSLRQDTDTQYF.

The chain recombines TRBV10-1 with TRBJ2-2; TRBD1 agrees at 11 bases. V trimming: 8 bases; J trimming: 5 bases; junction bases outside the gene matches: 7. The germline V gene encodes CDR1 WNHNN and CDR2 SYGVQD (reference sequence). This CDR3 is built from 15 residues. CDR3 DNA: TGCGCCAGCCTCCCCGGGACAGGGGGAACCGGGGAGCTGTTTTTT. Its protein product is CASLPGTGGTGELFF.

V is TRBV18 and J is TRBJ1-4; D not certain. Germline CDR1 and CDR2: KGHSH and LQKENI. V lost 4 bases and J lost 4, with 10 bases in between. The length of the CDR3 is 14 residues. In DNA, the CDR3 is TGTGCCAGCTCACTAGAACCGTTTAATGAAAAACTGTTTTTT. It codes for CASSLEPFNEKLFF.

CDR3 coding DNA: TGCGCCAGCAGCCCCCTACAGGGGTCGAACACTGAAGCTTTCTTT. Translation gives CASSPLQGSNTEAFF. This chain links TRBV5-1 with TRBJ1-1, with 7 positions matching TRBD1. The CDR3 runs to 15 residues. The junction had 7 bases not matched to a gene; V was cut back by 4 bases and J by 1 base. CDR1 and CDR2 from the germline V gene are SGHRS and YFSETQ.